This T cell receptor beta chain is drawn from a study of identical twins (dated by TCRdb to 2016 to 2017). Looking at the study overall: To test whether fetal clonotypes persist, the study used deep sequencing on TCR alpha and beta repertoires from monozygotic twins, unrelated adults of various ages, and cord blood. Replicate twin experiments were performed at different times using different library preparation protocols to rule out contamination.

Beyond this particular receptor, the publication reports: Because the same donors could not be followed over many years, conclusions were based on cross-sectional statistical analysis. Excess twin sharing in beta out-of-frame sequences was weaker because fewer shared sequences lowered the signal-to-noise ratio. Compared with coincidental sharing between unrelated individuals, out-of-frame TCR alpha sequences shared between twins had an excess of sequences with low generation probability. Abundant cord blood beta clonotypes had fewer insertions, young adult naive repertoires showed a similar but weaker trend, and memory repertoires showed no such trend. Invariant T cells such as MAIT and iNKT could partly confound zero-insertion analyses, although diverse VJ usage argued against such confounding for most clonotypes. Out-of-frame TCR alpha sharing in monozygotic twins was systematically underestimated by recombination models, whereas sharing between unrelated individuals was in agreement with the recombination models.

From a lookup of the germline V gene, CDR1 and CDR2 are MGHRA and YSYEKL. Germline trimming: 3 bases from V, 2 bases from J; junction bases outside gene matches: 8. The cysteine opens and the phenylalanine closes a CDR3 of 17 amino acids. Here the CDR3 DNA is all that survives: 51 bases in frame from base 1. Library preparation employed 5' RACE. Sequencing was carried out with an Illumina HiSeq 2000. A universal primer binding site was added through template switching, and the final cDNA carried a unique molecular identifier so that TCR cDNA molecules could be counted accurately. First-strand cDNA for TCR alpha and beta chains was synthesized from specific primers in the conserved constant-segment region. To control for contamination, each cDNA library was double barcoded with a SMART-Mk sample barcode plus Illumina barcodes. Two successive PCR steps introduced TruSeq adapter sequences along with Illumina sample barcodes. TCR alpha and beta cDNA libraries were sequenced on the Illumina HiSeq platform with custom primers. Per the source publication's procedure: Raw reads were processed with MiGEC to extract unique molecular identifiers, and MiXCR was used to determine CDR3 positions. Recombination models were inferred per individual with the repgenHMM and IGoR tools using an EM algorithm. The tcR package in R was used for shared clonotype analysis, with sharing normalized by the product of cloneset sizes. To study raw recombination free of thymic and clonal selection effects, out-of-frame nonproductive sequences were analyzed. The public reads were run again by TCRdb, first through fastp at Q25 and then through MiXCR, and only productive beta chains were kept. Merged by CDR3 protein, the rows form single entries marked with the most common genes and DNA. TCRdb's processing, not the authors', yielded these V and J calls. The table for this sample lists around 500,000 distinct CDR3 sequences; about 14% of them were counted only once. Around 0.48% of the sample lies in the top ten.

Remarks on this clonotype: There is no known antigen for this receptor. Base qualities are not provided; no much larger clone lies one nucleotide away.

Only healthy Caucasian donors were included. Three pairs of female monozygotic twins, all aged roughly 18 to 30 years, made up the twin cohort. CD4+ and CD8+ T cell populations were isolated with positive isolation kits from Invitrogen. The data were also submitted as part of a second study, on yellow fever vaccine responses in identical twins. The second study's paper adds: The T cell response to vaccination in identical twins was reported by the authors to appear partly convergent and partly personalized. The study precisely tracked vaccine-responding T cell clones in identical twins.

Sequenced sample: CD4+ T cells sorted from blood. The chain joins TRBV4-1 to TRBJ2-5; 11 of the junction bases match TRBD2. The origin of this receptor is a woman aged 18-29 years in good health. The bases read TGCGCCAGCAGCCACGGCAGACTAGCGGGGATACAAGAGACCCAGTACTTC. Translated, it gives CASSHGRLAGIQETQYF.